This T cell receptor beta chain was recorded in a study of T cell responses to AZD1222 COVID-19 vaccine. Findings and caveats of the study: Spike-specific TCR breadth and depth were elevated following two AZD1222 doses.

Measured with immunoSEQ multiplex PCR; TCRdb has only the in-frame clones, and not every one. Seen here are some 150,000 clones, approximately 94% observed once, and the top ten hold 2.6%. Trimming cost V 4 bases and J 10 bases; bases outside gene matches: 10. This CDR3 is built from 15 residues. Germline CDR1 and CDR2: SGHDN and FVKESK. To note about this clone: Its antigen is still unknown.

This receptor was taken from an adult in good health. The rearrangement uses TRBV14 and TRBJ1-6; 7 nucleotides line up with TRBD1. Material: peripheral blood, obtained on day 0 of AZD1222 vaccination. CDR3 protein: CASSPQGSAQSPLHF. The CDR3 region has the DNA TGTGCCAGCAGCCCACAGGGGAGTGCTCAATCACCCCTCCACTTT.